What follows describes a single T cell receptor beta chain. Antigen: not known. Germline trimming cut 6 bases from V and 1 base from J; bases unmatched to any gene: 8. Germline V lookup: CDR1 WSHSY, CDR2 SAAADI. There are 15 residues in the CDR3. Here immunoSEQ multiplex PCR was the method, and the copy in TCRdb shows in-frame clones only, minus some. The table includes some 1,100,000 clones, around 78% detected once. The sample originates from a study of shared clonotypes between healthy human individuals. Study-wide results and limits: Sequencing of the sorted subsets was shown by rarefaction to be incomplete despite large depth. Shared clonotypes: about 4.6% naive CD4, about 4% naive CD8, roughly 2.4% memory CD4, over 0.3% memory CD8. The low donor count limited represented genetic and exposure-history diversity.

The rearrangement uses TRBV10-2 and TRBJ1-1; 7 bases match TRBD1. The clonotype was recovered from a man between 18 and 35 years old in good health. Some clones in this sample may be carry-over from other donors' samples. Sequencing was done on a sample of memory CD4+ T cells from PBMCs. Subset specified: CD45RA-negative fraction. The CDR3 reads CASRNYRGRNTEAFF. Written as DNA, the CDR3 is TGCGCCAGCAGAAACTACAGGGGACGGAACACTGAAGCTTTCTTT.